This T cell receptor beta chain appears in the sequencing data of a study of early stage breast cancer tumors. CDR3 length: 16 amino acids. V was pared by 5 bases and J by 3 bases, with 20 bases between. Per the germline V gene, CDR1 is PRHDT and CDR2 is FYEKMQ (reference sequence). Each sample had two DNA replicates, 0.5 ug blood or roughly 1.4 ug tissue. The method was immunoSEQ multiplex PCR; TCRdb's version includes in-frame clones alone and lacks a portion of them. Of approximately 11,000 clones listed, around two thirds were seen once; the top ten hold 22%. The material sequenced was breast tumor tissue. The chain employs TRBV13 and TRBJ2-7; D possibly corresponds to TRBD1 (6 bases). The source is a person aged 35-49 years with breast cancer. In DNA form, the CDR3 reads TGTGCCAGCAGCCAAATAGGGGGTCCCCATCTCTACGAGCAGTACTTC. It is translated as CASSQIGGPHLYEQYF.